The rows below give T cell receptor beta chains drawn from one sample of a study of cytomegalovirus exposure and HLA in healthy donors. Using immunoSEQ multiplex PCR, the repertoire was profiled, and TCRdb retains in-frame clones only, with some absent. Among some 120,000 clones listed, about 84% were seen once. The sequencing input was PBMCs. The receptor set was obtained from a man aged 40-49 years in good health and CMV-seronegative. The CDR3 runs from the conserved cysteine through the conserved F or W. D genes are given only for firm matches. Size is stated for part of the rows, as once, few or many counts, or as a class when the clone is expanded.

clone size	J gene	V gene	D gene	CDR3 protein	CDR3 DNA
few	TRBJ1-2	TRBV19	-	CASNNLQGINYGYTF	TGTGCCAGTAATAACCTACAGGGTATAAACTATGGCTACACCTTC
-	TRBJ2-6	TRBV10-3	-	CAISADISGANVLTF	TGTGCCATCAGTGCTGACATATCTGGGGCCAACGTCCTGACTTTC
-	TRBJ1-5	TRBV7-9	TRBD1	CASSLAGTGSSKPQHF	TGTGCCAGCAGCTTAGCCGGGACAGGGTCCTCAAAGCCCCAGCATTTT
-	TRBJ1-1	TRBV7-9	TRBD1	CASSFRRAGGSMNTEAFF	TGTGCCAGCAGCTTCCGCCGGGCAGGGGGCTCCATGAACACTGAAGCTTTCTTT
-	TRBJ1-1	TRBV7-8	TRBD1	CASSFYRGLRAEAFF	TGTGCCAGCAGCTTTTACAGGGGGCTAAGGGCTGAAGCTTTCTTT
-	TRBJ2-3	TRBV9	TRBD2	CASSVGSGGDTQYF	TGTGCCAGCAGCGTAGGTAGCGGGGGAGATACGCAGTATTTT
once	TRBJ2-7	TRBV29-1	-	CSVLHSYEQYF	TGCAGCGTTCTCCACAGCTACGAGCAGTACTTC
-	TRBJ2-1	TRBV7-9	TRBD2	CASSQLAGGAREQFF	TGTGCCAGCAGCCAGTTGGCGGGGGGGGCCAGAGAGCAGTTCTTC
-	TRBJ2-7	TRBV6-5	TRBD1	CASSRTGGPYEQYF	TGTGCCAGCAGCCGGACAGGGGGACCTTACGAGCAGTACTTC
-	TRBJ1-2	TRBV5-4	-	CASRQGLGGYTF	TGTGCCAGCAGACAGGGTTTAGGTGGCTACACCTTC
few	TRBJ1-1	TRBV19	-	CASIRSMNTEAFF	TGTGCCAGTATACGGAGCATGAACACTGAAGCTTTCTTT
-	TRBJ1-5	TRBV11-2	-	CASSLGGKGQPQHF	TGTGCCAGCAGCTTAGGAGGGAAGGGTCAGCCCCAGCATTTT
-	TRBJ2-2	TRBV5-4	-	CASSRGTVGSGELFF	TGTGCCAGCAGCCGCGGGACGGTCGGGTCCGGGGAGCTGTTTTTT
-	TRBJ2-7	TRBV7-9	TRBD1	CASGDRVWSYEQYF	TGTGCCAGCGGCGACAGGGTGTGGTCCTACGAGCAGTACTTC
once	TRBJ1-2	TRBV4-1	TRBD1	CASSQRTGGDYGYTF	TGCGCCAGCAGCCAGAGGACAGGGGGCGACTATGGCTACACCTTC
-	TRBJ2-1	TRBV7-2	TRBD1	CASSFDRTGGHEQFF	TGTGCCAGCAGCTTCGACAGGACAGGGGGCCATGAGCAGTTCTTC
-	TRBJ2-7	TRBV6-4	-	CASSAELGPYEQYF	TGTGCCAGCAGTGCCGAGCTAGGTCCCTACGAGCAGTACTTC
few	TRBJ1-6	TRBV11-2	TRBD1	CASSQYRGSNSPLHF	TGTGCCAGCAGCCAATACAGGGGAAGTAATTCACCCCTCCACTTT
-	TRBJ1-5	TRBV4-3	-	CASSQDRSNDQPQHF	TGCGCCAGCAGCCAAGATCGTAGTAATGATCAGCCCCAGCATTTT
once	TRBJ2-7	TRBV4-3	-	CASSQSYRDYEQYF	TGCGCCAGCAGCCAATCCTACAGGGATTACGAGCAGTACTTC
-	TRBJ1-6	TRBV13	-	CASTQGGGVDSPLHF	TGTGCCAGCACCCAGGGCGGGGGAGTAGACTCACCCCTCCACTTT
-	TRBJ2-2	TRBV19	-	CASSLALTGELFF	TGTGCCAGTAGCTTGGCTTTGACCGGGGAGCTGTTTTTT
few	TRBJ1-5	TRBV16	-	CASSPSNQPQHF	TGTGCCAGCAGCCCTTCGAATCAGCCCCAGCATTTT
-	TRBJ2-7	TRBV6-1	TRBD1	CASSFTGQGSYEQYF	TGTGCCAGCAGTTTCACTGGACAGGGGAGTTACGAGCAGTACTTC
-	TRBJ1-1	TRBV6-1	TRBD1	CASSERSRDRLNTEAFF	TGTGCCAGCAGTGAACGTTCCCGGGACAGGTTGAACACTGAAGCTTTCTTT
-	TRBJ2-7	TRBV6-5	-	CASKTPGTGNYEQYF	TGTGCCAGCAAGACTCCGGGAACAGGGAACTACGAGCAGTACTTC
-	TRBJ1-1	TRBV4-2	-	CASSSSGAGEEAFF	TGTGCCAGCAGCTCCTCCGGGGCAGGGGAAGAAGCTTTCTTT
-	TRBJ1-2	TRBV4-1	TRBD1	CASSQERTGLNYGYTF	TGCGCCAGCAGCCAAGAACGGACAGGGTTGAACTATGGCTACACCTTC
-	TRBJ1-1	TRBV16	-	CASSPKPQGNTEAFF	TGTGCCAGCAGCCCCAAACCTCAGGGAAACACTGAAGCTTTCTTT
-	TRBJ2-2	TRBV11-3	-	CASSLVLRRNTGELFF	TGTGCCAGCAGCTTAGTTCTAAGGAGGAACACCGGGGAGCTGTTTTTT
-	TRBJ1-1	TRBV6-6	-	CASSSLEEAFF	TGTGCCAGCAGTAGCCTAGAAGAAGCTTTCTTT
-	TRBJ2-1	TRBV11-3	TRBD1	CASSLDRLQGYNEQFF	TGTGCCAGCAGCTTAGATCGTCTACAGGGGTACAATGAGCAGTTCTTC
-	TRBJ2-1	TRBV7-8	-	CASSSSGYNEQFF	TGTGCCAGCAGCTCCTCCGGCTACAATGAGCAGTTCTTC
-	TRBJ2-5	TRBV2	-	CASSEYGGADKTETQYF	TGTGCCAGCAGTGAATACGGAGGTGCAGACAAGACGGAGACCCAGTACTTC
few	TRBJ2-1	TRBV11-3	-	CASSQHSGPYNEQFF	TGTGCCAGCAGCCAACACAGCGGGCCTTACAATGAGCAGTTCTTC
-	TRBJ1-3	TRBV2	-	CASSERGTGNTIYF	TGTGCCAGCAGTGAAAGAGGGACTGGAAACACCATATATTTT
-	TRBJ1-2	TRBV28	TRBD1	CASNPLDRGLRGYTF	TGTGCCAGCAACCCTTTAGACAGGGGATTGCGCGGCTACACCTTC
-	TRBJ1-6	TRBV15	-	CATSRGASPLHF	TGTGCCACCAGCAGAGGAGCTTCACCCCTCCACTTT
-	TRBJ1-2	TRBV6-6	-	CASSYFTVVDGYTF	TGTGCCAGCAGTTACTTTACAGTTGTCGATGGCTACACCTTC
-	TRBJ1-2	TRBV30	-	CAWSWGLGGYTF	TGTGCCTGGAGTTGGGGGCTTGGTGGCTACACCTTC
-	TRBJ2-7	TRBV9	TRBD1	CASSATDRFGEQYF	TGTGCCAGCAGCGCAACGGACAGGTTTGGCGAGCAGTACTTC
-	TRBJ2-1	TRBV5-6	TRBD1	CASSLRDRGLNEQFF	TGTGCCAGCAGCCTCAGGGACAGGGGCCTCAATGAGCAATTCTTC
-	TRBJ2-2	TRBV6-7	-	CASTPDSFIPGELFF	TGTGCCAGCACCCCGGACAGTTTTATACCCGGGGAGCTGTTTTTT
-	TRBJ1-5	TRBV10-3	-	CAISESWGGISNQPQHF	TGTGCCATCAGTGAGTCATGGGGGGGGATAAGCAATCAGCCCCAGCATTTT
-	TRBJ1-3	TRBV18	-	CASSPGQSRRFGNTIYF	TGTGCCAGCTCACCTGGACAGTCCCGCCGGTTCGGAAACACCATATATTTT
-	TRBJ1-3	TRBV13	-	CASSSRRGNTIYF	TGTGCCAGCAGCTCACGTAGAGGAAACACCATATATTTT
-	TRBJ1-5	TRBV28	TRBD1	CASILGTGKNQPQHF	TGTGCCAGCATCCTTGGGACAGGGAAAAATCAGCCCCAGCATTTT
-	TRBJ1-6	TRBV2	-	CASRVRGKDSPLHF	TGTGCCAGCAGAGTAAGGGGGAAGGATTCACCCCTCCACTTT
-	TRBJ1-5	TRBV18	-	CASSIAGTPNQPQHF	TGTGCCAGCTCAATTGCCGGGACACCTAATCAGCCCCAGCATTTT
-	TRBJ1-1	TRBV6-5	-	CASRRRGNTEAFF	TGTGCCAGCAGGCGCAGGGGTAACACTGAAGCTTTCTTT
-	TRBJ1-2	TRBV11-2	TRBD1	CASSATQGASYGYTF	TGTGCCAGCAGCGCGACCCAGGGGGCAAGCTATGGCTACACCTTC
-	TRBJ2-7	TRBV10-3	TRBD2	CAIKVGGDEQYF	TGTGCCATCAAGGTGGGGGGGGACGAGCAGTACTTC
-	TRBJ1-3	TRBV30	-	CAWRQGNSGNTIYF	TGTGCCTGGAGACAGGGCAACTCTGGAAACACCATATATTTT
few	TRBJ1-1	TRBV6-4	-	CASQADFNTEAFF	TGTGCCAGCCAAGCGGATTTCAACACTGAAGCTTTCTTT
once	TRBJ2-1	TRBV7-6	TRBD2	CASSRGGASYNEQFF	TGTGCCAGCAGCCGCGGGGGGGCCTCCTACAATGAGCAGTTCTTC
-	TRBJ2-2	TRBV19	TRBD1	CASTPRGLDTGELFF	TGTGCCAGTACCCCCAGGGGGTTGGACACCGGGGAGCTGTTTTTT
-	TRBJ2-4	TRBV2	TRBD1	CASRTGDGAKNIQYF	TGTGCCAGCAGGACAGGGGATGGGGCCAAAAACATTCAGTACTTC
-	TRBJ1-2	TRBV6-5	-	CASSPFTENGYTF	TGTGCCAGCAGTCCCTTTACAGAGAATGGCTACACCTTC